This T cell receptor beta chain was identified during a study of blood T cell repertoires in COVID-19. On the study more broadly: The analysed material was cDNA or gDNA that came from T cells, B-cell-depleted T cells, or PBMCs.

CDR1 KGHDR and CDR2 SFDVKD come from the germline V gene. Trimming pared 5 bases from V and 4 bases from J, leaving 7 bases between. This CDR3 comprises 13 residues. Data came from immunoSEQ multiplex PCR; TCRdb stores just in-frame clones and leaves some out. The sample carries some 410,000 clones, approximately 90% recorded once. Clinical histories supplied by participants themselves formed the basis of cohort assignment. Input material: PBMCs or T cells enriched from blood (not recorded which). The receptor was derived from a woman in her thirties with acute COVID-19. J is TRBJ2-2 and V is TRBV24-1; D might be TRBD2 (5 bases). This CDR3 reads CATSARGTGELFF. The DNA for the CDR3 is TGTGCCACCAGTGCCCGGGGCACCGGGGAGCTGTTTTTT.